Here is one T cell receptor (beta chain) with its context. This CDR3 is built from 14 residues. Germline CDR1 is SGHVS and CDR2 is FNYEAQ. The trim removed 0 bases at V and 8 bases at J, leaving 3 bases unmatched. This sample was included in a study of radiotherapy plus CTLA-4 blockade in lung cancer. TCRdb keeps only in-frame clones here, not all; method: immunoSEQ multiplex PCR. This table has about 77,000 clones, less than 85% appearing once. V gene TRBV7-6 combines with J gene TRBJ2-1; 8 bases match TRBD2. Sequenced material: peripheral blood, taken from a patient treated with radiotherapy plus ipilimumab. This sequence was found in a human donor with non-small cell lung cancer whose response to radiotherapy plus ipilimumab could not be evaluated. CDR3 amino acids: CASSLAGTRDEQFF. For the CDR3, the DNA is TGTGCCAGCAGCTTAGCCGGGACTAGGGATGAGCAGTTCTTC.